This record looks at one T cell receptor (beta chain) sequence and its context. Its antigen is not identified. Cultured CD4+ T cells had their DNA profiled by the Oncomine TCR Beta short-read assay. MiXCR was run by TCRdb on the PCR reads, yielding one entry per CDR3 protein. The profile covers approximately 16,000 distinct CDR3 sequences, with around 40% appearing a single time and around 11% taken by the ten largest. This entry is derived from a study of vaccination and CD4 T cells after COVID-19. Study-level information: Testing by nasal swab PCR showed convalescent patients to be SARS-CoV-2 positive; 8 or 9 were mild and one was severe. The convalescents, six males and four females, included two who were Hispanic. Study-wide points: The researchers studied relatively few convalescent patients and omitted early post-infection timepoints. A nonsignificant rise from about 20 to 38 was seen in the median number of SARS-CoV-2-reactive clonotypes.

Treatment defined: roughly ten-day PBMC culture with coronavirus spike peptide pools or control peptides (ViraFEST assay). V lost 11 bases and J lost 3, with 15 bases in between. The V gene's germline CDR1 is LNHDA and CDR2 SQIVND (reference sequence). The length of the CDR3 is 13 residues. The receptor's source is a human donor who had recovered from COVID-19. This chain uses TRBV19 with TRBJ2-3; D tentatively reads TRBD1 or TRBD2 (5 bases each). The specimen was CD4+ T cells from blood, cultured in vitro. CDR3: CASRDLGTDTQYF. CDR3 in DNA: TGTGCCTCCCGGGACCTAGGGACAGATACGCAGTATTTT.